These T cell receptor beta chains were read from a single sample in a study of cytomegalovirus exposure and HLA in healthy donors. Generated by immunoSEQ multiplex PCR, the TCRdb table keeps only in-frame clones and is missing some. The sample holds 40,000 to 55,000 clones, 55% to 75% seen once. The specimen was PBMCs. All receptors come from a man aged 60 to 69 in good health and CMV-seropositive. The CDR3 runs from the conserved cysteine through the conserved F or W. The order of the fields is D gene, V gene, J gene, CDR3 protein. A D gene is named only where the DNA matches it firmly.

d_gene: -; v_gene: TRBV30; j_gene: TRBJ1-1; CDR3aa: CAWSVESGITEAFF
d_gene: -; v_gene: TRBV11-2; j_gene: TRBJ2-1; CDR3aa: CASSFPLAPHNEQFF
d_gene: -; v_gene: TRBV25-1; j_gene: TRBJ1-2; CDR3aa: CASSEHAHYGYTF
d_gene: -; v_gene: TRBV28; j_gene: TRBJ2-3; CDR3aa: CASSPPDSLTDTQYF
d_gene: -; v_gene: TRBV2; j_gene: TRBJ1-2; CDR3aa: CASSEMTGSYGYTF
d_gene: -; v_gene: TRBV19; j_gene: TRBJ2-1; CDR3aa: CASSNRDLYNEQFF
d_gene: -; v_gene: TRBV5-4; j_gene: TRBJ1-3; CDR3aa: CASRPSREGRTIYF
d_gene: -; v_gene: TRBV4-3; j_gene: TRBJ1-5; CDR3aa: CASSQVVSSNQPQHF
d_gene: TRBD2; v_gene: TRBV27; j_gene: TRBJ2-3; CDR3aa: CASSLGLAGGDTQYF
d_gene: TRBD2; v_gene: TRBV5-1; j_gene: TRBJ2-7; CDR3aa: CASSFLAGGINEQYF
d_gene: TRBD1; v_gene: TRBV30; j_gene: TRBJ1-3; CDR3aa: CAWTTGVIGNTIYF
d_gene: TRBD2; v_gene: TRBV27; j_gene: TRBJ2-7; CDR3aa: CASSYGGAYEQYF
d_gene: -; v_gene: TRBV10-2; j_gene: TRBJ2-7; CDR3aa: CASSENLQEQYF
d_gene: -; v_gene: TRBV28; j_gene: TRBJ2-6; CDR3aa: CASSLSHTSGANVLTF
d_gene: TRBD2; v_gene: TRBV29-1; j_gene: TRBJ2-1; CDR3aa: CSVPGLAGVGSYNEQFF
d_gene: -; v_gene: TRBV5-1; j_gene: TRBJ2-3; CDR3aa: CASGDWGRRDTQYF
d_gene: -; v_gene: TRBV19; j_gene: TRBJ1-3; CDR3aa: CASSDDWISGNTIYF
d_gene: TRBD1; v_gene: TRBV30; j_gene: TRBJ2-1; CDR3aa: CAWSAPRQGASNEQFF
d_gene: TRBD2; v_gene: TRBV14; j_gene: TRBJ2-1; CDR3aa: CASSQDRGLARFF
d_gene: -; v_gene: TRBV7-3; j_gene: TRBJ2-7; CDR3aa: CASSPDLRGEQYF
d_gene: -; v_gene: TRBV5-5; j_gene: TRBJ2-7; CDR3aa: CASSRTQGPLSYEQYF
d_gene: -; v_gene: TRBV29-1; j_gene: TRBJ1-1; CDR3aa: CSGGSQQGTEAFF
d_gene: -; v_gene: TRBV29-1; j_gene: TRBJ2-7; CDR3aa: CSVEGTAYEQYF
d_gene: -; v_gene: TRBV6-1; j_gene: TRBJ2-3; CDR3aa: CASSDAGGKTDTQYF
d_gene: TRBD2; v_gene: TRBV7-2; j_gene: TRBJ2-3; CDR3aa: CASSPSGALTNGADTQYF
d_gene: -; v_gene: TRBV9; j_gene: TRBJ1-1; CDR3aa: CASSPQQGGAEAFF
d_gene: TRBD1; v_gene: TRBV6-1; j_gene: TRBJ1-6; CDR3aa: CASSEGDRGFSPLHF
d_gene: TRBD1; v_gene: TRBV12-5; j_gene: TRBJ1-4; CDR3aa: CASGLKGQGGKLFF
d_gene: TRBD2; v_gene: TRBV9; j_gene: TRBJ2-3; CDR3aa: CASSGREGITDTQYF
d_gene: -; v_gene: TRBV6-6; j_gene: TRBJ1-1; CDR3aa: CASSYSIPQNTEAFF
d_gene: -; v_gene: TRBV2; j_gene: TRBJ2-1; CDR3aa: CASSGWQGSLGTQFF
d_gene: -; v_gene: TRBV2; j_gene: TRBJ1-1; CDR3aa: CASSLQSNTEAFF
d_gene: TRBD2; v_gene: TRBV5-4; j_gene: TRBJ2-3; CDR3aa: CASSSPSGLTDTQYF
d_gene: -; v_gene: TRBV4-2; j_gene: TRBJ2-1; CDR3aa: CASSPRVSEFNEQFF
d_gene: -; v_gene: TRBV11-2; j_gene: TRBJ1-1; CDR3aa: CASSQGWGRADLNTEAFF